Each of the 3 T cell receptor beta chains below was sequenced from the same sample in a study of shared clonotypes between healthy human individuals. Method: immunoSEQ multiplex PCR; TCRdb's copy keeps in-frame clones and lacks some. The sample holds about 1.1 million clones, approximately 80% seen once. The specimen was memory CD4+ T cells from PBMCs. This sample's subset: CD45RA-negative fraction. The receptors shown here come from a man between 18 and 35 years old in good health. Some clones in this sample may be carry-over from other donors' samples.

The chain recombines TRBV18 with TRBJ1-1; 7 bases agree with TRBD1. Losses at the gene ends were 6 bases for V and 1 base for J; bases not matched to a gene: 8. Germline lookup yields CDR1 KGHSH and CDR2 LQKENI. This CDR3 has 15 amino acids. As DNA, the CDR3 is TGTGCCAGCTCTGAAGGGGGCGTCAAGAACACTGAAGCTTTCTTT. As protein: CASSEGGVKNTEAFF.

This clone was counted between two and nine times. The same CDR3 can be traced to other DNA sequences in this sample. V and J are TRBV28 and TRBJ2-7; D remains unclear. V was clipped by 1 base and J by 4 bases, with 5 bases between them. This CDR3 has 12 amino acids. From germline, CDR1 is MDHEN and CDR2 SYDVKM. The CDR3 DNA reads as TGTGCCAGCAGTTTATTGACATACGAGCAGTACTTC. Protein sequence: CASSLLTYEQYF.

The chain employs TRBV7-2 and TRBJ2-5, with a tentative D call TRBD1 (6 bases). V lost 5 bases and J 4 bases, leaving 17 bases between the germline ends. The CDR3 spans 15 residues. Per the germline V gene, CDR1 is SGHTA and CDR2 is FQGNSA. CDR3 amino acids: CASSLNRDMGETQYF. The CDR3 nucleotides are TGTGCCAGCAGCCTAAACCGGGACATGGGAGAGACCCAGTACTTC.